The clone carrying this TCR beta chain was recorded only once. Repertoires were generated with immunoSEQ multiplex PCR, while TCRdb's copy carries only in-frame clones and drops some. The profile shows about 120,000 clones, approximately 88% of them singletons. The data were obtained in a study of blood T cell repertoires in COVID-19. Across the whole study: COVID-19 samples from acute and convalescent phases originated in the United States, Italy and Spain.

The origin of this receptor is a woman between 65 and 79 years old with acute or convalescent COVID-19. Sequencing input: peripheral blood.

The CDR3, as DNA: TGTGCCAGCTCACCTCTTGGGACAGGGGAGGACGAGCAGTACTTC. Its translation is CASSPLGTGEDEQYF. The gene calls are TRBV18 and TRBJ2-7; 10 bases are shared with TRBD1. CDR1 and CDR2 from the germline V gene are KGHSH and LQKENI. The CDR3 totals 15 residues. V was clipped by 3 bases and J by 5 bases; unmatched bases: 7.